Below, 5 T cell receptor beta chains from the same sample are listed, as sequenced in a study of cytomegalovirus exposure and HLA in healthy donors. PCR involved 60 Vbeta and 13 Jbeta primers. The repertoire was sequenced with immunoSEQ multiplex PCR; TCRdb's copy has only in-frame clones and lacks some. The sample carries 150,000 to 200,000 clones, about 77% recorded once. Input material: PBMCs. The receptors shown here come from a woman aged 25 to 39 in good health and CMV-seropositive.

The rearrangement uses TRBV7-9 and TRBJ2-5, with D unresolved. The assigned J gene may be wrong: the sequence end matches TRBJ2-7 better. Germline V gene sequence: CDR1 SEHNR, CDR2 FQNEAQ (reference sequence). The CDR3 is 11 amino acids. The CDR3 is CASSFSYEQYF. CDR3 nucleotide sequence: TGTGCCAGCAGCTTTTCCTACGAGCAGTACTTC.

The chain joins TRBV2 to TRBJ1-2; D call uncertain. CDR3 length: 13 residues. Germline CDR1 reads SNHLY; CDR2 reads FYNNEI. Trimming shortened V by 4 bases and J by 2 bases, and 8 bases separated the two germline ends. The CDR3 loop reads CASSVIQNYGYTF. The CDR3 DNA reads TGTGCCAGCAGTGTAATACAGAACTATGGCTACACCTTC.

This chain links TRBV5-1 with TRBJ1-1, with D perhaps TRBD1 (6 bases). Trimming pared 4 bases from V and 7 bases from J, leaving 17 bases between. Germline assignment: CDR1 SGHRS and CDR2 YFSETQ. The CDR3 has 14 amino acids. Here the CDR3 reads CASSPYIGGHEAFF. The CDR3, as DNA: TGCGCCAGCAGCCCATATATTGGGGGACATGAAGCTTTCTTT.

V is TRBV4-3 and J is TRBJ1-1; D is unresolved. Trimming shortened V by 2 bases and J by 5 bases, and 12 bases separated the two germline ends. This CDR3 contains 14 residues. CDR1 is LGHNA, CDR2 YSLEER, per germline. The CDR3 nucleotides are TGCGCCAGCAGCCAAAACAGTATTCGGACTGAAGCTTTCTTT. It yields the protein CASSQNSIRTEAFF.

This clone was recorded a few times. The rearrangement joins TRBV10-3 to TRBJ1-4; 7 bases map to TRBD1. This CDR3 region has 16 residues. CDR1 and CDR2 from the germline V gene are ENHRY and SYGVKD. V trimming: 3 bases; J trimming: 8 bases; junction bases outside the gene matches: 12. CDR3 nucleotide sequence: TGTGCCATCAGTGAAGGACTCAGGGGGACGGGAGAAAAACTGTTTTTT. It specifies CAISEGLRGTGEKLFF.